This record covers a single T cell receptor beta chain. V was clipped by 7 bases and J by 4 bases, with 14 bases between them. The CDR3 consists of 13 residues. CDR1 is SGHNT, CDR2 YYREEE, per germline (reference sequence). This sample was taken from a study of shared clonotypes between healthy human individuals. TCRdb keeps only in-frame clones here, not all; method: immunoSEQ multiplex PCR. The table includes more than 550,000 clones, about 92% detected once. J is TRBJ2-5 and V is TRBV5-4; D possibly corresponds to TRBD1 (6 bases). The sequence derives from a man in his late teens or twenties in good health. Some clones in this sample may be carry-over from other donors' samples. The sequencing input was memory CD8+ T cells from PBMCs. Specified subset: CD45RO+ cells pooled with CCR7-negative TemRA cells. The CDR3: CASETGLGETQYF. CDR3 nucleotides: TGTGCCAGCGAAACAGGGTTGGGAGAGACCCAGTACTTC.